A selection of T cell receptor beta chains follows, all from one sample in a study of metastatic and nonmetastatic thyroid tumors. TCRdb ran MiXCR on the PCR reads. This sample has 85,000 to 95,000 clones, with about 15% found just once. Sequences were obtained from blood. These receptors were collected from a female donor with papillary thyroid cancer or a benign thyroid nodule (not recorded which). Some clones in this sample may be carry-over from other donors' samples. Each CDR3 is given with its conserved first and last residue. The D gene is left open where the match is weak. Some rows have no size entry. The others give once, few or many, or a class for an expanded clone.

CDR3aa: CASSFRDTRADTQYF
CDR3nt: TGCGCCAGCAGCTTCCGGGACACAAGGGCAGATACGCAGTATTTT
abundance: many
len: 15
d_gene: -
v_gene: TRBV5-1
j_gene: TRBJ2-3

CDR3aa: CASSILAEQETQYF
CDR3nt: TGTGCCAGTAGTATCTTGGCGGAACAAGAGACCCAGTACTTC
abundance: many
len: 14
d_gene: -
v_gene: TRBV19
j_gene: TRBJ2-5

CDR3aa: CAIHRGQLDYGYTF
CDR3nt: TGTGCCATCCACCGTGGACAGCTTGACTATGGCTACACCTTC
abundance: -
len: 14
d_gene: -
v_gene: TRBV2
j_gene: TRBJ1-2

CDR3aa: CASSSSTGRNEKLFF
CDR3nt: -
abundance: many
len: 15
d_gene: -
v_gene: TRBV27
j_gene: TRBJ1-4

CDR3aa: CSATGQGLGNTIYF
CDR3nt: TGCAGTGCTACGGGACAGGGCCTCGGAAACACCATATATTTT
abundance: many
len: 14
d_gene: TRBD1
v_gene: TRBV20-1
j_gene: TRBJ1-3

CDR3aa: CASSFSTGGVEPQHF
CDR3nt: TGTGCCAGCAGTTTCTCGACGGGGGGTGTTGAGCCCCAGCATTTT
abundance: many
len: 15
d_gene: -
v_gene: TRBV12-3/TRBV12-4
j_gene: TRBJ1-5

CDR3aa: CASGGGTKYYEQYF
CDR3nt: TGTGCCAGCGGCGGGGGGACCAAATATTACGAGCAGTACTTC
abundance: many
len: 14
d_gene: TRBD2
v_gene: TRBV7-9
j_gene: TRBJ2-7

CDR3aa: CAWNKGLDYVHTF
CDR3nt: TGTGCCTGGAACAAGGGTTTGGACTATGTCCACACCTTC
abundance: -
len: 13
d_gene: -
v_gene: TRBV30
j_gene: TRBJ1-2

CDR3aa: CASRLTSGGAYEQYF
CDR3nt: TGTGCCAGCAGGCTCACTAGCGGGGGCGCCTACGAGCAGTACTTC
abundance: many
len: 15
d_gene: TRBD2
v_gene: TRBV12-3/TRBV12-4
j_gene: TRBJ2-7

CDR3aa: CATSRDRSRSNQPQHF
CDR3nt: TGTGCCACCAGCAGAGATAGGTCAAGGAGCAATCAGCCCCAGCATTTT
abundance: many
len: 16
d_gene: -
v_gene: TRBV15
j_gene: TRBJ1-5

CDR3aa: CASSEDLNVGNYGYTF
CDR3nt: TGTGCCAGCAGTGAGGATTTAAATGTTGGTAACTATGGCTACACCTTC
abundance: many
len: 16
d_gene: -
v_gene: TRBV6-1
j_gene: TRBJ1-2

CDR3aa: CASSLQYNEQFF
CDR3nt: TGTGCCAGCAGCCTACAGTACAATGAGCAGTTCTTC
abundance: many
len: 12
d_gene: -
v_gene: TRBV7-9
j_gene: TRBJ2-1

CDR3aa: CASSLPFENTEAFF
CDR3nt: TGTGCCAGCTCACTGCCTTTTGAGAACACTGAAGCTTTCTTT
abundance: many
len: 14
d_gene: -
v_gene: TRBV18
j_gene: TRBJ1-1

CDR3aa: CASSRNSDGSNQPQHF
CDR3nt: TGTGCCAGCAGTAGAAACTCCGACGGCAGCAATCAGCCCCAGCATTTT
abundance: many
len: 16
d_gene: -
v_gene: TRBV6-1
j_gene: TRBJ1-5

CDR3aa: CASRPSGTTLGTDTQYF
CDR3nt: TGTGCCAGCAGACCCTCGGGGACTACCCTAGGCACAGATACGCAGTATTTT
abundance: many
len: 17
d_gene: TRBD2
v_gene: TRBV28
j_gene: TRBJ2-3

CDR3aa: CASSLTLNTEAFF
CDR3nt: TGTGCCAGCAGCTTGACGTTGAACACTGAAGCTTTCTTT
abundance: many
len: 13
d_gene: -
v_gene: TRBV7-3
j_gene: TRBJ1-1

CDR3aa: CASSQEGGSSYEQYF
CDR3nt: TGTGCCAGCAGCCAAGAAGGGGGGTCATCTTACGAGCAGTACTTC
abundance: many
len: 15
d_gene: -
v_gene: TRBV3-1
j_gene: TRBJ2-7

CDR3aa: CASSLGEVGEQYF
CDR3nt: TGTGCCAGCAGCCTAGGGGAGGTGGGCGAGCAGTACTTC
abundance: many
len: 13
d_gene: -
v_gene: TRBV12-3/TRBV12-4
j_gene: TRBJ2-7

CDR3aa: CASTFSGGAETQYF
CDR3nt: TGTGCCAGCACCTTTAGCGGGGGGGCCGAGACCCAGTACTTC
abundance: many
len: 14
d_gene: TRBD2
v_gene: TRBV7-2
j_gene: TRBJ2-5

CDR3aa: CASSIADRVYEQYF
CDR3nt: TGTGCCAGTAGTATAGCGGACAGGGTATACGAGCAGTACTTC
abundance: many
len: 14
d_gene: TRBD1
v_gene: TRBV19
j_gene: TRBJ2-7

CDR3aa: CASSLVGTGDYEQYF
CDR3nt: TGTGCCAGCAGCTTAGTAGGGACAGGTGACTACGAGCAGTACTTC
abundance: many
len: 15
d_gene: TRBD1
v_gene: TRBV11-2
j_gene: TRBJ2-7

CDR3aa: CASSPAGPGEQYF
CDR3nt: TGTGCCAGCAGTCCGGCGGGGCCGGGCGAGCAGTACTTC
abundance: many
len: 13
d_gene: -
v_gene: TRBV28
j_gene: TRBJ2-7

CDR3aa: CASSQEDRGRPNSRPKNIQYF
CDR3nt: TGCGCCAGCAGCCAAGAGGACCGTGGGCGGCCCAACTCCCGGCCCAAAAACATTCAGTACTTC
abundance: -
len: 21
d_gene: -
v_gene: TRBV4-1
j_gene: TRBJ2-4

CDR3aa: CSVRLAGGPDEQYF
CDR3nt: TGCAGTGTGCGTCTAGCGGGGGGGCCGGACGAGCAGTACTTC
abundance: many
len: 14
d_gene: TRBD2
v_gene: TRBV20-1
j_gene: TRBJ2-7

CDR3aa: CASSQAVVRVEDEQFF
CDR3nt: TGTGCCAGCAGCCAAGCAGTGGTCCGGGTGGAGGATGAGCAGTTCTTC
abundance: many
len: 16
d_gene: -
v_gene: TRBV3-1
j_gene: TRBJ2-1